This T cell receptor beta chain was sequenced in a study of CDR3 diversity in severe acne. TCRdb itself ran the PCR reads through MiXCR, one entry per CDR3 protein. The data contain about 84,000 distinct CDR3 sequences, 51% of them seen just once; the ten biggest clones take up around an eighth. CDR3 length equals 13 residues. CDR1 is DFQATT, CDR2 SNEGSKA, per germline (reference sequence). V dropped 1 base and J dropped 0 bases, with 5 bases sitting between them. This clonotype counts as medium-sized. The source material was blood. V usage is TRBV20-1 and J usage is TRBJ2-3; no definite D call. The origin of this receptor is a male donor in good health, without acne. Written as DNA, the CDR3 is TGCAGTGCTAGAGCAACTAGCACAGATACGCAGTATTTT. Residues: CSARATSTDTQYF.